This T cell receptor beta chain originates from a study of beta chain features in type 1 diabetes. Study observations and caveats: There were fewer insertions and more deletions at the VDJ junctions of type 1 diabetes patients. Among all four CD4+ subsets, Type 1 diabetes patients had TCRB CDR3s that were moderately but significantly shorter.

Expressed TCRB transcripts were sequenced, since all the RNA that had been isolated was reverse transcribed. Libraries were prepared by immunoSEQ multiplex PCR; TCRdb keeps only in-frame clonotypes and omits some of them. This table has 250,000 to 300,000 clones, approximately 24% appearing once. It was via CD45RO/CCR7/CD25/CD127/CD95/CD27 that CD4+ naive, central memory, regulatory and stem cell-like memory cells were sorted. In the case of this clone: Its antigen is unidentified.

The CDR3 spans 15 residues. The V end lost 4 bases, the J end lost 3 bases, and 17 bases lay between the germline ends. Germline V gene sequence: CDR1 SGHRS, CDR2 YFSETQ. Sequencing used naive CD4+ T cells from blood. The receptor's source is a woman in her 30s with type 1 diabetes. V and J are TRBV5-1 and TRBJ2-7; D is perhaps TRBD1 (6 bases). The CDR3 nucleotides read TGCGCCAGCAGCACGGGCATGGCAGGGGTCTACGAGCAGTACTTC. It yields the protein CASSTGMAGVYEQYF.